The source of this T cell receptor (beta chain) is a study of CD8 T cells in Susac syndrome. Random hexamers primed reverse transcription of about 0.45 to 1 ug RNA. TCRdb redid the calling of the immunoSEQ multiplex PCR reads with MiXCR, one entry per CDR3 protein. The sample includes 100,000 to 150,000 distinct CDR3 sequences, around 94% of them seen just once. As concerns this clonotype: One end of the junction does not line up with germline, which may come from a read error.

The T cells that were sequenced for TCR beta were CD8+ and CD4+ cells from blood. Source material: CD8+ T cells from PBMCs. The source is a human donor with Susac syndrome.

The CDR3 coding sequence is TGTGCCTGGCCTAACAGTGAAGCTTTCTTT. Amino acids: CAWPNSEAFF. This rearrangement joins TRBV30 to TRBJ1-1; D unresolved. Germline CDR1 reads GTSNPN; CDR2 reads SVGIG (reference sequence). CDR3 length: 10 residues.